A selection of T cell receptor beta chains follows, all from one sample in a study of shared clonotypes between healthy human individuals. Here immunoSEQ multiplex PCR was the method, and the copy in TCRdb shows in-frame clones only, minus some. Seen here are about 2.3 million clones, 92% observed once, and the top ten hold 0.3% to 0.45%. The specimen was naive CD4+ T cells from PBMCs. The receptors were sampled from a man younger than 35 in good health. Some clones in this sample may be carry-over from other donors' samples. The CDR3 runs from the conserved cysteine through the conserved F or W. D genes are given only for firm matches. Clone size, where shown, is once, few, many, or a class for clones that have expanded.

D gene: TRBD2; clone size: -; V gene: TRBV19; J gene: TRBJ2-7; CDR3 protein: CASSLAGGTYEQYF; CDR3 DNA: TGTGCCAGTAGCCTAGCGGGAGGAACTTACGAGCAGTACTTC
D gene: TRBD1; clone size: -; V gene: TRBV6-1; J gene: TRBJ1-1; CDR3 protein: CASRQDRGLTEAFF; CDR3 DNA: TGTGCCAGCAGGCAGGACAGGGGGCTCACTGAAGCTTTCTTT
D gene: TRBD1; clone size: -; V gene: TRBV5-1; J gene: TRBJ2-7; CDR3 protein: CASRGQGASYEQYF; CDR3 DNA: TGCGCCAGCAGGGGACAGGGGGCCTCCTACGAGCAGTACTTC
D gene: -; clone size: -; V gene: TRBV9; J gene: TRBJ2-3; CDR3 protein: CASSVDLGEGTDTQYF; CDR3 DNA: TGTGCCAGCAGCGTAGACCTTGGGGAGGGCACAGATACGCAGTATTTT
D gene: -; clone size: -; V gene: TRBV7-2; J gene: TRBJ2-3; CDR3 protein: CASSLARDVGDTQYF; CDR3 DNA: TGTGCCAGCAGCTTAGCGCGGGACGTTGGGGATACGCAGTATTTT
D gene: -; clone size: -; V gene: TRBV9; J gene: TRBJ2-1; CDR3 protein: CASSLSGSSYNEQFF; CDR3 DNA: TGTGCCAGCAGCCTTTCCGGGAGCTCCTACAATGAGCAGTTCTTC
D gene: -; clone size: -; V gene: TRBV2; J gene: TRBJ2-6; CDR3 protein: CASSAVSGANVLTF; CDR3 DNA: TGTGCCAGCAGTGCGGTCTCTGGGGCCAACGTCCTGACTTTC
D gene: -; clone size: -; V gene: TRBV5-5; J gene: TRBJ1-5; CDR3 protein: CASSLVSGYSNQPQHF; CDR3 DNA: TGTGCCAGCAGCTTGGTTTCCGGTTATAGCAATCAGCCCCAGCATTTT
D gene: TRBD2; clone size: -; V gene: TRBV4-2; J gene: TRBJ2-7; CDR3 protein: CASSQDPRENSYEQYF; CDR3 DNA: TGTGCCAGCAGCCAAGATCCGCGGGAGAACTCCTACGAGCAGTACTTC
D gene: -; clone size: -; V gene: TRBV19; J gene: TRBJ1-1; CDR3 protein: CASSLAGGTEAFF; CDR3 DNA: TGTGCCAGTAGCCTTGCTGGGGGCACTGAAGCTTTCTTT
D gene: TRBD1; clone size: -; V gene: TRBV27; J gene: TRBJ2-5; CDR3 protein: CASSSDRFGETQYF; CDR3 DNA: TGTGCCAGCAGTTCGGACAGGTTCGGGGAGACCCAGTACTTC
D gene: -; clone size: -; V gene: TRBV2; J gene: TRBJ2-1; CDR3 protein: CASRERLEQFF; CDR3 DNA: TGTGCCAGCAGAGAGCGTCTTGAGCAGTTCTTC
D gene: -; clone size: -; V gene: TRBV15; J gene: TRBJ2-5; CDR3 protein: CATSREWLAQYF; CDR3 DNA: TGTGCCACCAGCAGAGAATGGCTGGCCCAGTACTTC
D gene: -; clone size: -; V gene: TRBV30; J gene: TRBJ1-5; CDR3 protein: CAWSVYANQPQHF; CDR3 DNA: TGTGCCTGGAGTGTGTACGCAAATCAGCCCCAGCATTTT
D gene: -; clone size: few; V gene: TRBV5-4; J gene: TRBJ1-1; CDR3 protein: CASSLDLNTEAFF; CDR3 DNA: TGTGCCAGCAGCTTGGACCTGAACACTGAAGCTTTCTTT
D gene: -; clone size: -; V gene: TRBV6-1; J gene: TRBJ2-7; CDR3 protein: CASSGPVEAYEQYF; CDR3 DNA: TGTGCCAGCAGTGGTCCCGTAGAGGCCTACGAGCAGTACTTC
D gene: TRBD2; clone size: -; V gene: TRBV10-3; J gene: TRBJ2-3; CDR3 protein: CAIALAVRTDTQYF; CDR3 DNA: TGTGCCATTGCTCTAGCGGTCCGCACAGATACGCAGTATTTT
D gene: -; clone size: -; V gene: TRBV27; J gene: TRBJ2-3; CDR3 protein: CASSPTRRSDTQYF; CDR3 DNA: TGTGCCAGCAGTCCGACTAGACGTTCCGATACGCAGTATTTT
D gene: -; clone size: -; V gene: TRBV4-2; J gene: TRBJ2-7; CDR3 protein: CASSQDLTVKTYEQYF; CDR3 DNA: TGTGCCAGCAGCCAAGATTTAACAGTGAAAACCTACGAGCAGTACTTC
D gene: -; clone size: -; V gene: TRBV9; J gene: TRBJ2-1; CDR3 protein: CASSESGDSYNEQFF; CDR3 DNA: TGTGCCAGCAGCGAGTCCGGTGACTCCTACAATGAGCAGTTCTTC
D gene: -; clone size: -; V gene: TRBV5-1; J gene: TRBJ2-1; CDR3 protein: CASSLRGRDLEQFF; CDR3 DNA: TGCGCCAGCAGCTTGAGAGGCAGGGACTTAGAGCAGTTCTTC
D gene: -; clone size: -; V gene: TRBV11-3; J gene: TRBJ2-1; CDR3 protein: CASSVRGAVSYNEQFF; CDR3 DNA: TGTGCCAGCAGCGTCCGGGGGGCGGTTTCCTACAATGAGCAGTTCTTC
D gene: -; clone size: -; V gene: TRBV4-1; J gene: TRBJ2-5; CDR3 protein: CASGYGRSETQYF; CDR3 DNA: TGCGCCAGCGGATACGGGAGATCGGAGACCCAGTACTTC
D gene: -; clone size: -; V gene: TRBV6-5; J gene: TRBJ2-7; CDR3 protein: CASSYSGSSYEQYF; CDR3 DNA: TGTGCCAGCAGTTACTCAGGGAGCTCCTACGAGCAGTACTTC
D gene: -; clone size: -; V gene: TRBV4-1; J gene: TRBJ1-6; CDR3 protein: CASSQDHSSSYNSPLHF; CDR3 DNA: TGCGCCAGCAGCCAAGATCATAGTAGCTCCTATAATTCACCCCTCCACTTT
D gene: -; clone size: -; V gene: TRBV15; J gene: TRBJ2-7; CDR3 protein: CATSREGSGYEQYF; CDR3 DNA: TGTGCCACCAGCAGAGAGGGGAGCGGCTACGAGCAGTACTTC
D gene: TRBD2; clone size: -; V gene: TRBV6-4; J gene: TRBJ2-3; CDR3 protein: CASSATSGYTQYF; CDR3 DNA: TGTGCCAGCAGTGCGACTAGCGGATATACGCAGTATTTT
D gene: -; clone size: once; V gene: TRBV5-1; J gene: TRBJ1-2; CDR3 protein: CASSLGQAGYTF; CDR3 DNA: TGCGCCAGCAGCTTGGGACAGGCGGGCTACACCTTC
D gene: -; clone size: -; V gene: TRBV5-6; J gene: TRBJ1-2; CDR3 protein: CASSLLGRVDGYTF; CDR3 DNA: TGTGCCAGCAGCTTGTTGGGCAGGGTAGATGGCTACACCTTC
D gene: -; clone size: -; V gene: TRBV27; J gene: TRBJ2-7; CDR3 protein: CASTRGGQPLKQYF; CDR3 DNA: TGTGCCAGCACCCGAGGTGGACAACCCTTGAAGCAGTACTTC
D gene: -; clone size: -; V gene: TRBV7-9; J gene: TRBJ2-7; CDR3 protein: CASSFGGFEQYF; CDR3 DNA: TGTGCCAGCAGCTTTGGAGGGTTCGAGCAGTACTTC
D gene: -; clone size: -; V gene: TRBV5-1; J gene: TRBJ1-5; CDR3 protein: CASSLGLHGNQPQHF; CDR3 DNA: TGCGCCAGCAGTCTAGGACTGCATGGCAATCAGCCCCAGCATTTT
D gene: TRBD1; clone size: -; V gene: TRBV6-5; J gene: TRBJ2-1; CDR3 protein: CASSYPDRAGYNEQFF; CDR3 DNA: TGTGCCAGCAGTTACCCGGACAGGGCGGGGTACAATGAGCAGTTCTTC
D gene: -; clone size: -; V gene: TRBV9; J gene: TRBJ2-3; CDR3 protein: CASSVLAQTSTDTQYF; CDR3 DNA: TGTGCCAGCAGCGTACTAGCGCAGACTAGCACAGATACGCAGTATTTT
D gene: -; clone size: -; V gene: TRBV18; J gene: TRBJ2-1; CDR3 protein: CASSGTDSYNEQFF; CDR3 DNA: TGTGCCAGCTCCGGGACTGACTCCTACAATGAGCAGTTCTTC